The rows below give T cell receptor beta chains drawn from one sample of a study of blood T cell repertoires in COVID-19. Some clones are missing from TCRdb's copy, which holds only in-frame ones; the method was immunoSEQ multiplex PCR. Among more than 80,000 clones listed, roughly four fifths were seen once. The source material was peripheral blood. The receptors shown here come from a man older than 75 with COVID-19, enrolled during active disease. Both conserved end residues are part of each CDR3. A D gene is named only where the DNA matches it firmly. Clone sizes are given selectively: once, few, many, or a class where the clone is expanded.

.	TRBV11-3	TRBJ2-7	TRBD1	TGTGCCAGCAGCTTAGCAAGGGACAGCTACGAGCAGTACTTC	CASSLARDSYEQYF
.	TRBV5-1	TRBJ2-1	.	TGCGCCAGCAGCTTGATTAGCGGATTCCTCAATGAGCAGTTCTTC	CASSLISGFLNEQFF
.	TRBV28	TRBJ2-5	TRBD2	TGTGCCAGCAATACACTAACCCTACTAGCGGGAGGTCGAGAGACCCAGTACTTC	CASNTLTLLAGGRETQYF
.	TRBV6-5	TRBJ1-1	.	TGTGCCAGCAGTTACTCTGGCAGAGGTGAAGCTTTCTTT	CASSYSGRGEAFF
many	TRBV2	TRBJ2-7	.	TGTGCCATCACAGTGGGCTACTACGAGCAGTACTTC	CAITVGYYEQYF
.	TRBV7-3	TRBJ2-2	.	TGTGCCAGCAGCTTGTTAACGAACACCGGGGAGCTGTTTTTT	CASSLLTNTGELFF
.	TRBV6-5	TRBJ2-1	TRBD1	TGTGCCAGCAGTTTTACAGGGGATATGGATGAGCAGTTCTTC	CASSFTGDMDEQFF
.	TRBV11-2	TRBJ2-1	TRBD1	TGTGCCAGCAGCCCAGGACAGGGGTCGATCTCCTACAATGAGCAGTTCTTC	CASSPGQGSISYNEQFF
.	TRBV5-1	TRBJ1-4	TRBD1	TGCGCCAGCAGCTTGGGAAAGGGGGCGGCTAATGAAAAACTGTTTTTT	CASSLGKGAANEKLFF
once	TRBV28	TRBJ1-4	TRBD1	TGTGCCAGCCGCCCGAACAGGGGGCGGAATGAAAAACTGTTTTTT	CASRPNRGRNEKLFF
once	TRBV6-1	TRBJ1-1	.	TGTGCCAGCAGTGAAGAGAGGAACACTGAAGCTTTCTTT	CASSEERNTEAFF
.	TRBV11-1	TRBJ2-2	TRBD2	TGTGCCAGCAGCCCTATTAGCGGGCAGAACACCGGGGAGCTGTTTTTT	CASSPISGQNTGELFF
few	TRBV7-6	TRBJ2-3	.	TGTGCCAGCAGCTGGGGGGGCGGAAGCACAGATACGCAGTATTTT	CASSWGGGSTDTQYF
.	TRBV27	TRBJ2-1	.	TGTGCCAGCAGTCTCGGGAAATACAATGAGCAGTTCTTC	CASSLGKYNEQFF
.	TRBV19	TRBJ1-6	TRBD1	TGTGCCAGTACACGGACAGGGTGGGATTCACCCCTCCACTTT	CASTRTGWDSPLHF
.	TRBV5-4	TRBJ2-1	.	TGTGCCAGCAGCTTAGGCGGAGGGGCCTACAATGAGCAGTTCTTC	CASSLGGGAYNEQFF
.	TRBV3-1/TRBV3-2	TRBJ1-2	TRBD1	TGTGCCAGCAGCCACCGGGACAGGGGTACCTATGGCTACACCTTC	CASSHRDRGTYGYTF
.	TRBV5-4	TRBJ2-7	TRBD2	TGTGCCAGCAGCCCGGGGACTAGCGGGAGTGCGAGGGAGCAGTACTTC	CASSPGTSGSAREQYF
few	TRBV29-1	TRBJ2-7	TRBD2	TGCAGCGTGTCATTAGCGGGAGGACTCTTCTACGAGCAGTACTTC	CSVSLAGGLFYEQYF
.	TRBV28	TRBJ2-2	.	TGTGCCAGCAGTCTCGGACACAACACCGGGGAGCTGTTTTTT	CASSLGHNTGELFF
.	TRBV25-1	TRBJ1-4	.	TGTGCCAGCACCGGTCTCGATGAAAAACTGTTTTTT	CASTGLDEKLFF
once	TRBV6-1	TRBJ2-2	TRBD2	TGTGCCAGCAGTGACGGGACTAGCGGGAGCTTTAGTCACGGGGAGCTGTTTTTT	CASSDGTSGSFSHGELFF
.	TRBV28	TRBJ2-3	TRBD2	TGTGCCAGCAGTTCCGGGACTAGCGGGAACACAGATACGCAGTATTTT	CASSSGTSGNTDTQYF
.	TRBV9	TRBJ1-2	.	TGTGCCAGCAGCTCCAGGAATGTTCCGGTGTGGTATGGCTACACCTTC	CASSSRNVPVWYGYTF
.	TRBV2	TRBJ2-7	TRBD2	TGTGCCAGCAGTCCGGGACTAGCGGCCGGAGGTCAGTACTTC	CASSPGLAAGGQYF
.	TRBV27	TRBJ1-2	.	TGTGCCAGCAGTTTGAACCGGGACTACCTGAATCTAGGTGGCTACACCTTC	CASSLNRDYLNLGGYTF
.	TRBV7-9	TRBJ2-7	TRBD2	TGTGCCAGCAGCTTAGTCGTAGGGGAGGGGAATGAGCAGTACTTC	CASSLVVGEGNEQYF
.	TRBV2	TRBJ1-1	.	TGTGCCAGCAGTGGCGGACAGATGAACACTGAAGCTTTCTTT	CASSGGQMNTEAFF
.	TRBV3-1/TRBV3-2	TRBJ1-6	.	TGTGCCAGCAGCCCTTCGGAGATCTATAATTCACCCCTCCACTTT	CASSPSEIYNSPLHF
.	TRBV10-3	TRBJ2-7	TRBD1	TGTGCCATCACGGGGGGACAGGGAAGCGAGCAGTACTTC	CAITGGQGSEQYF
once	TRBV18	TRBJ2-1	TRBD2	TGTGCCAGCTCACCAGTCCTAGCGGGAGTGGATGAGCAGTTCTTC	CASSPVLAGVDEQFF
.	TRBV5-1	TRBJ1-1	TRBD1	TGCGCCAGCAGCTTGGCGTCGGACAGGTGGAACACTGAAGCTTTCTTT	CASSLASDRWNTEAFF
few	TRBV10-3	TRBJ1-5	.	TGTGCCTCCAAGAGGGAGGGTGGCAATCAGCCCCAGCATTTT	CASKREGGNQPQHF
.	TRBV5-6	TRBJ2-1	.	TGTGCCAGCAGCTCTGGTCTAGACAATGAGCAGTTCTTC	CASSSGLDNEQFF
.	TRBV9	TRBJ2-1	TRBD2	TGTGCCAGCAGCGCCTTGGGACTAGCAGGCTACAATGAGCAGTTCTTC	CASSALGLAGYNEQFF
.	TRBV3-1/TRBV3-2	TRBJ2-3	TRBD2	TGTGCCAGCAGCCAAGAGGGTAGCGGGAGGCCCGCCAACACAGATACGCAGTATTTT	CASSQEGSGRPANTDTQYF
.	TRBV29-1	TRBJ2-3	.	TGCAGCGTTGAGCAGGTTAGCACAGATACGCAGTATTTT	CSVEQVSTDTQYF